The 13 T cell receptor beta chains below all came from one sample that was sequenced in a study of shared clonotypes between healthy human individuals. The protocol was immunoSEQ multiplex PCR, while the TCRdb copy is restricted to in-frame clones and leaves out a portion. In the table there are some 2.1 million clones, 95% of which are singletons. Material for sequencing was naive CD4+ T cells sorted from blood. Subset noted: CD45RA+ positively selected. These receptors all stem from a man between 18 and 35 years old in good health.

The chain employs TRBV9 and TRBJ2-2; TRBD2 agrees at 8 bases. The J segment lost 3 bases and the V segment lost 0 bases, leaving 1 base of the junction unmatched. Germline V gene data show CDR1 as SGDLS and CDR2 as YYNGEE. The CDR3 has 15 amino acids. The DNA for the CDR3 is TGTGCCAGCAGCGTAGCTAGCGGGTACACCGGGGAGCTGTTTTTT. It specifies CASSVASGYTGELFF.

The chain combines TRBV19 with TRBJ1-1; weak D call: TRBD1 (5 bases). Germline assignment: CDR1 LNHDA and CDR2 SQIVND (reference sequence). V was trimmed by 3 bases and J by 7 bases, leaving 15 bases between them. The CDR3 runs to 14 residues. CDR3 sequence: CASSIGQGPNEAFF. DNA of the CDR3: TGTGCCAGTAGTATTGGCCAGGGTCCTAATGAAGCTTTCTTT.

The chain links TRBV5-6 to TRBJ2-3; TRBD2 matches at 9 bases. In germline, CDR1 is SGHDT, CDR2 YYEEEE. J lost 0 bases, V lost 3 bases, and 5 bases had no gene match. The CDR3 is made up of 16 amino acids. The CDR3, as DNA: TGTGCCAGCAGCTACAGAGCGGGGGGAAGCACAGATACGCAGTATTTT. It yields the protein CASSYRAGGSTDTQYF.

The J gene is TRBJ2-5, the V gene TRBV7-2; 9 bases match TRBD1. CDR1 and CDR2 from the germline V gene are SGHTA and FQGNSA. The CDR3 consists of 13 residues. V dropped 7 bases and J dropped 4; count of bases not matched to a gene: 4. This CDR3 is CASNRDRVETQYF. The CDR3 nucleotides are TGTGCCAGCAACCGGGACAGGGTAGAGACCCAGTACTTC.

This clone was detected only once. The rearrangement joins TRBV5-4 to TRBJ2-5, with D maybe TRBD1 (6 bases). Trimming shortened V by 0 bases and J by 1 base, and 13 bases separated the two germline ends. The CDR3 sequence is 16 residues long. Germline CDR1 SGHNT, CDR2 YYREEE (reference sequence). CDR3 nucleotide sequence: TGTGCCAGCAGCTTGGCTCCTGGACAGAGCCAAGAGACCCAGTACTTC. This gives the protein CASSLAPGQSQETQYF.

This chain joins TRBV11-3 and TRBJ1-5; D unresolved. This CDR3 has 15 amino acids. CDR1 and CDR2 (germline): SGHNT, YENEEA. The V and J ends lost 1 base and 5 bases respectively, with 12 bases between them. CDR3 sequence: CASSLGGFLDQPQHF. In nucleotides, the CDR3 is TGTGCCAGCAGCTTAGGCGGGTTTTTGGATCAGCCCCAGCATTTT.

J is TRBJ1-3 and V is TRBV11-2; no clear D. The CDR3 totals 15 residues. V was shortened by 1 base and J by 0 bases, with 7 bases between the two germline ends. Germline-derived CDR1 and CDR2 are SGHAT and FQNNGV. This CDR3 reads CASSLALNSGNTIYF. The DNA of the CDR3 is TGTGCCAGCAGCTTAGCCTTAAACTCTGGAAACACCATATATTTT.

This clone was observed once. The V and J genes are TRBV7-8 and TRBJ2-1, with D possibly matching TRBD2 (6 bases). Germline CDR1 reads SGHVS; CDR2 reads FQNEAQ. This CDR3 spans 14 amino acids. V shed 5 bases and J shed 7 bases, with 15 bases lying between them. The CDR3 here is CASSRDWSGNEQFF. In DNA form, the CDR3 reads TGTGCCAGCAGCCGGGACTGGAGTGGAAATGAGCAGTTCTTC.

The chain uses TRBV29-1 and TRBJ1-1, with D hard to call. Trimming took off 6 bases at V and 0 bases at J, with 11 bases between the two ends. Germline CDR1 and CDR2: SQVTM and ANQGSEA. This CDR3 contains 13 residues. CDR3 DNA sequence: TGCAGCGTCCTCCGGACGCTGAACACTGAAGCTTTCTTT. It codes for CSVLRTLNTEAFF.

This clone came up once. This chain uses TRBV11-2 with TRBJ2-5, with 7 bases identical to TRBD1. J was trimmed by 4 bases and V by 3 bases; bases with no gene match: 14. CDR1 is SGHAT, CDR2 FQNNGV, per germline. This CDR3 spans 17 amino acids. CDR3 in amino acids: CASSFLNRGRPRETQYF. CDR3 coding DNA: TGTGCCAGCAGCTTTCTTAACAGGGGTCGACCTAGAGAGACCCAGTACTTC.

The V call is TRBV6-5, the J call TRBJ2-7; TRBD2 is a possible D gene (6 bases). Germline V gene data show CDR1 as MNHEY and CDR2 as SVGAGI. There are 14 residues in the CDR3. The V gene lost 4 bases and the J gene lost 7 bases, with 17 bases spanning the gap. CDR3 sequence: CASSFGGAIGEQYF. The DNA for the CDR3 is TGTGCCAGCAGTTTTGGAGGGGCTATTGGAGAGCAGTACTTC.

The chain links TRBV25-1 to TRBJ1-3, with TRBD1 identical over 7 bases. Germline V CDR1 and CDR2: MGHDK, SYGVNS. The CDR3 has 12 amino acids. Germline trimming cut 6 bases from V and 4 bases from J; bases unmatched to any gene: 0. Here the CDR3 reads CASRGQGNTIYF. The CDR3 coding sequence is TGTGCCAGCAGGGGACAGGGAAACACCATATATTTT.

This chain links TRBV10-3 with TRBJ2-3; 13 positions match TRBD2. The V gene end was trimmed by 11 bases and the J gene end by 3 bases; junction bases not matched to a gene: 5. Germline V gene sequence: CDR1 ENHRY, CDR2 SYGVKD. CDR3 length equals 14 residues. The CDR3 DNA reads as TGTGCCGTACGGACTAGCGGGAGTACAGATACGCAGTATTTT. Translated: CAVRTSGSTDTQYF.